This TCR beta chain was identified in a study of T cells in Graves' hyperthyroidism and ophthalmopathy. Germline V gene lookup returns CDR1 SNHLY and CDR2 FYNNEI. V dropped 6 bases and J dropped 6; count of bases not matched to a gene: 3. The CDR3 has 13 amino acids. Amplified TCR beta CDR3 regions came from RNA transcripts. Initially, a first-round RT-PCR of the TCR CDR3 employed the HTBI primer set. TCRdb independently ran MiXCR on the multiplex PCR reads; one entry per CDR3 protein. The sample has 600,000 or so distinct CDR3 sequences; 46% are singletons. The rearrangement uses TRBV2 and TRBJ2-1, with 9 bases matching TRBD1. Sequencing was done on a sample of peripheral blood or thyroid tissue (not recorded which). This TCR was sampled from a woman aged 18 to 35 with Graves' hyperthyroidism. The DNA for the CDR3 is TGTGCCAGCAGGGAGACAGGGGGCAATGAGCAGTTCTTC. As protein: CASRETGGNEQFF.